Below are 21 T cell receptor beta chains sequenced from a single sample in a study of blood T cell repertoires in COVID-19. Sequencing used immunoSEQ multiplex PCR; TCRdb keeps in-frame clones, though not all of them. This table has some 300,000 clones, roughly 87% appearing once. Sequenced sample: PBMCs or T cells enriched from blood (not recorded which). These receptors originate from a woman in her twenties or thirties who had recovered from COVID-19.

V usage is TRBV7-9 and J usage is TRBJ2-4; no definite D call. This CDR3 comprises 15 residues. The ends were cut back, 1 base at V and 0 bases at J, with 7 bases in the middle. The germline V gene encodes CDR1 SEHNR and CDR2 FQNEAQ (reference sequence). The CDR3 DNA sequence: TGTGCCAGCAGCTTAGTATCCCTAGCCAAAAACATTCAGTACTTC. Amino acid sequence: CASSLVSLAKNIQYF.

This clone was seen a few times. The chain couples TRBV20-1 to TRBJ1-2; no reliable D call. From germline, CDR1 is DFQATT and CDR2 SNEGSKA (reference sequence). The CDR3 runs 13 residues. The germline V and J ends were trimmed by 3 bases and 8 bases, with 16 bases remaining between them. The CDR3 DNA reads TGCAGTGCTAGTCTGAGTGGGCCTCTGGGCTACACCTTC. Translation: CSASLSGPLGYTF.

The chain combines TRBV28 with TRBJ2-7, with D tentatively TRBD2 (5 bases). Germline loops: CDR1 MDHEN, CDR2 SYDVKM. V lost 7 bases and J 2 bases, leaving 24 bases between the germline ends. The CDR3 runs 17 residues. The CDR3: CASTPRVGKSRPYEQYF. CDR3 sequence (DNA): TGTGCCAGCACCCCGAGGGTAGGGAAGAGTAGACCCTACGAGCAGTACTTC. Based on the CDR3 plus reference TRBV28 and TRBJ2-7, the full variable domain is DVKVTQSSRYLVKRTGEKVFLECVQDMDHENMFWYRQDPGLGLRLIYFSYDVKMKEKGDIPEGYSVSREKKERFSLILESASTNQTSMYLCASTPRVGKSRPYEQYFGPGTRLTVT.

The chain has TRBV5-8 and TRBJ1-6, with D possibly TRBD1 on 6 matching bases. V was cut by 10 bases and J by 11 bases, with 25 bases left in between. The V gene's germline CDR1 is SGHTS and CDR2 YDEGEE. The CDR3 is made up of 15 amino acids. The CDR3 DNA reads TGTGCCGGACCCCGAAAACAGGGTAATATGCCACCCCTCCACTTT. It translates to CAGPRKQGNMPPLHF.

This chain uses TRBV6-4 with TRBJ2-1; maybe TRBD2 (5 bases). This CDR3 has 16 amino acids. V was cut by 0 bases and J by 5 bases, with 14 bases left in between. The germline CDR1 and CDR2 sequences are MRHNA and SNTAGT. CDR3 amino acids: CASSDSGLGFNNEQFF. The CDR3 coding sequence is TGTGCCAGCAGTGACTCTGGACTCGGCTTCAACAATGAGCAGTTCTTC.

The CDR3 DNA follows: TGTGCCACCAGCAGAGATGGCCCGGGGGAGCTGTTTTTT. Its translation: CATSRDGPGELFF. This chain joins TRBV15 and TRBJ2-2; D unresolved. The CDR3 spans 13 residues. Deletions cut 0 bases from V and 8 bases from J, with 7 bases between. Germline-derived CDR1 and CDR2 are LNHNV and YYDKDF (reference sequence).

This chain uses TRBV11-3 with TRBJ2-7; D is possibly TRBD1 (6 bases). Trimming stripped 1 base from V and 4 bases from J, with 11 bases between. The germline CDR1 and CDR2 sequences are SGHNT and YENEEA. The CDR3 totals 14 residues. Here the CDR3 DNA reads TGTGCCAGCAGCTTAGCCGGACAGATATACGAGCAGTACTTC. Residues: CASSLAGQIYEQYF. The full variable domain, its missing parts supplied by reference TRBV11-3 and TRBJ2-7, is EAGVVQSPRYKIIEKKQPVAFWCNPISGHNTLYWYLQNLGQGPELLIRYENEEAVDDSQLPKDRFSAERLKGVDSTLKIQPAELGDSAVYLCASSLAGQIYEQYFGPGTRLTVT.

The chain carries TRBV18 and TRBJ2-7, with TRBD1 matching 7 bases. This CDR3 is built from 13 residues. Germline V CDR1 and CDR2: KGHSH, LQKENI. With 6 bases clipped from V and 6 bases from J, the junction kept 8 bases outside the gene matches. The CDR3 DNA follows: TGTGCCAGCTCTCCCGGGACAGTCGGCGAGCAGTACTTC. Translation gives CASSPGTVGEQYF.

V gene TRBV6-2 or TRBV6-3 combines with J gene TRBJ1-1; D is unclear. Trimming pared 4 bases from V and 1 base from J, leaving 16 bases between. Germline V gene sequence: CDR1 MNHEY, CDR2 SVGEGT. The CDR3 spans 16 residues. In DNA, the CDR3 is TGTGCCAGCAGTTTCCCGGGGTCGACGGGGAACACTGAAGCTTTCTTT. It specifies CASSFPGSTGNTEAFF.

Remarks on this clone: The sample carries other DNA sequences with the same CDR3. The CDR3 is CASSRGGPNTEAFF. CDR3 DNA: TGTGCCAGCAGTAGGGGGGGCCCGAACACTGAAGCTTTCTTT. The chain joins TRBV28 to TRBJ1-1; weak D call: TRBD1 (6 bases). CDR3 length equals 14 residues. Trimming cost V 5 bases and J 1 base, with 11 bases left between them. Germline lookup yields CDR1 MDHEN and CDR2 SYDVKM.

This sequence joins TRBV3-1 (or the pseudogene TRBV3-2) and TRBJ1-3, with D perhaps matching TRBD1 (6 bases). This CDR3 contains 17 residues. The V end lost 1 base, the J end lost 0 bases, and 13 bases lay between the germline ends. Germline CDR1 and CDR2: LGHDT and YNNKEL (reference sequence). The CDR3 region has the DNA TGTGCCAGCAGCCAAGGGATGACAGGCCTCTCTGGAAACACCATATATTTT. This gives the protein CASSQGMTGLSGNTIYF.

For the CDR3, the DNA is TGTGCCAGCAGCTGGGACAGGGTAGAAGAAAAACTGTTTTTT. Protein product: CASSWDRVEEKLFF. The chain joins TRBV3-1 (or the pseudogene TRBV3-2) to TRBJ1-4; 9 positions match TRBD1. V dropped 5 bases and J dropped 8; count of bases not matched to a gene: 6. The CDR3 loop spans 14 amino acids. The germline V gene has CDR1 LGHDT and CDR2 YNNKEL (reference sequence).

The J gene is TRBJ1-1, the V gene TRBV29-1; a weak D match, TRBD1 (5 bases). With 7 bases removed from V and 0 bases from J, the gap between germline ends came to 18 bases. Germline V CDR1 and CDR2: SQVTM, ANQGSEA. The CDR3 is made up of 15 amino acids. This CDR3 is CSATRQGNMNTEAFF. In nucleotides, the CDR3 is TGCAGCGCCACCAGGCAGGGTAACATGAACACTGAAGCTTTCTTT.

This chain links TRBV5-4 with TRBJ2-2; D unresolved. This CDR3 comprises 14 residues. The germline V and J ends were trimmed by 6 bases and 4 bases, with 13 bases remaining between them. Germline V CDR1 and CDR2: SGHNT, YYREEE (reference sequence). The CDR3 here is CASTPAKSTGELFF. CDR3 DNA sequence: TGTGCCAGCACCCCCGCAAAGAGCACCGGGGAGCTGTTTTTT.

The chain carries TRBV28 and TRBJ2-5; the D gene is possibly TRBD2 (6 bases). The CDR3 has 14 residues. The germline CDR1 and CDR2 sequences are MDHEN and SYDVKM. V dropped 7 bases and J dropped 4 bases, with 16 bases sitting between them. CDR3 residues: CASTTWGDGETQYF. The CDR3 region has the DNA TGTGCCAGCACCACGTGGGGGGACGGAGAGACCCAGTACTTC.

The chain combines TRBV28 with TRBJ1-5; TRBD1 matches 8 bases. Germline-derived CDR1 and CDR2 are MDHEN and SYDVKM. The CDR3 contains 17 residues. V dropped 4 bases and J dropped 5; count of bases not matched to a gene: 13. This CDR3 reads CASSSIRGLRSDQPQHF. In DNA, the CDR3 is TGTGCCAGCAGTTCCATCAGGGGGCTAAGATCGGATCAGCCCCAGCATTTT. Based on the CDR3 plus reference TRBV28 and TRBJ1-5, the full variable domain is DVKVTQSSRYLVKRTGEKVFLECVQDMDHENMFWYRQDPGLGLRLIYFSYDVKMKEKGDIPEGYSVSREKKERFSLILESASTNQTSMYLCASSSIRGLRSDQPQHFGDGTRLSIL.

The chain is built from TRBV6-1 and TRBJ2-7, with D possibly being TRBD2 (5 bases). Trimming took off 0 bases at V and 6 bases at J, with 15 bases between the two ends. CDR3 size: 15 residues. CDR1 MNHNS and CDR2 SASEGT come from the germline V gene. CDR3 in DNA: TGTGCCAGCAGTGAAGCGCGGGCAGCCCGTCCCGAGCAGTACTTC. Translated: CASSEARAARPEQYF.

This chain joins TRBV7-9 and TRBJ2-5; D not certain. V was clipped by 5 bases and J by 4 bases, with 20 bases between them. Per germline, CDR1 SEHNR and CDR2 FQNEAQ (reference sequence). The CDR3 runs 16 residues. CDR3 nucleotide sequence: TGTGCCAGCAGCCCGTGGGCCGGTCGTGTGGGAGAGACCCAGTACTTC. Its protein is CASSPWAGRVGETQYF. Filled out from reference TRBV7-9 and TRBJ2-5, the complete variable domain reads DTGVSQNPRHKITKRGQNVTFRCDPISEHNRLYWYRQTLGQGPEFLTYFQNEAQLEKSRLLSDRFSAERPKGSFSTLEIQRTEQGDSAMYLCASSPWAGRVGETQYFGPGTRLLVL.

The V call is TRBV30, the J call TRBJ1-3; TRBD1 might be the D (6 bases). Germline V CDR1 and CDR2: GTSNPN, SVGIG (reference sequence). CDR3 length equals 14 residues. The ends were cut back, 4 bases at V and 4 bases at J, with 14 bases in the middle. The CDR3 coding sequence is TGTGCCTGGATGTTAGCGGGGGCAGGAAACACCATATATTTT. Translation gives CAWMLAGAGNTIYF.

This clone was recorded once. CDR3 in DNA: TGTGCCAGCAGCCTTGGCGGGGTAGCAAGAACCTACGAGCAGTACTTC. Residues: CASSLGGVARTYEQYF. The chain combines TRBV5-4 with TRBJ2-7; a possible D gene is TRBD2 (6 bases). V lost 4 bases and J lost 2, with 19 bases in between. The germline V gene encodes CDR1 SGHNT and CDR2 YYREEE (reference sequence). The length of the CDR3 is 16 residues.

V usage is TRBV29-1 and J usage is TRBJ2-2, with 7 bases matching TRBD1. With 7 bases clipped from V and 8 bases from J, the junction kept 10 bases outside the gene matches. This CDR3 is built from 13 residues. Germline values: CDR1 SQVTM, CDR2 ANQGSEA. The CDR3 is CSGNDRVGGELFF. In DNA form, the CDR3 reads TGCAGCGGCAACGACAGGGTAGGAGGGGAGCTGTTTTTT.